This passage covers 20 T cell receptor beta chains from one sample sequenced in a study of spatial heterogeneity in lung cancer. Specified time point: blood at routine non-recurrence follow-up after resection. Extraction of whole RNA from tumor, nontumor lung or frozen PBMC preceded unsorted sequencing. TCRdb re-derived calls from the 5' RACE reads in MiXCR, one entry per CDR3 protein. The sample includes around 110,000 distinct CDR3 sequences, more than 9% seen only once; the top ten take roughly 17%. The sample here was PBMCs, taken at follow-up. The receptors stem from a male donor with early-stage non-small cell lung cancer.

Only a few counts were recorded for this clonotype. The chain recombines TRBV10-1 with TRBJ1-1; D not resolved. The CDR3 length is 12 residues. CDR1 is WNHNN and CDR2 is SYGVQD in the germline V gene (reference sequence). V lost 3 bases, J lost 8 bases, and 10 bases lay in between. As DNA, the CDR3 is TGCGCCAGCAGTGACAGGTCTTCCGAAGCTTTCTTT. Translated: CASSDRSSEAFF.

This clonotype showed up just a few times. For the CDR3, the DNA is TGTGCCAGCAGCTCTCAGTCGTCCCCAGATACGCAGTATTTT. It is translated as CASSSQSSPDTQYF. The chain joins TRBV7-2 to TRBJ2-3, with D hard to call. The CDR3 is 14 amino acids. V lost 4 bases, J lost 4 bases, and 12 bases lay in between. Germline V CDR1 and CDR2: SGHTA, FQGNSA.

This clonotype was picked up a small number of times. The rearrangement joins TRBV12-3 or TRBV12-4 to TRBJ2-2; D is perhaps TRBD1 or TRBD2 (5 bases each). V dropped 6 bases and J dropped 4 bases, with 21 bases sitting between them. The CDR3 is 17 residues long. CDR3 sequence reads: CASSRGRGASSTGELFF. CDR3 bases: TGTGCCAGCAGCCGGGGACGGGGAGCTTCGAGCACCGGGGAGCTGTTTTTT.

The CDR3 sequence: CASSLDGVSSYEQYF. The CDR3 DNA sequence: TGCGCCAGCAGCTTGGACGGGGTGAGCTCCTACGAGCAGTACTTC. This rearrangement joins TRBV5-1 to TRBJ2-7, with D possibly TRBD2 on 5 matching bases. V was pared by 0 bases and J by 0 bases, with 10 bases between. Germline lookup yields CDR1 SGHRS and CDR2 YFSETQ. CDR3 length: 15 amino acids.

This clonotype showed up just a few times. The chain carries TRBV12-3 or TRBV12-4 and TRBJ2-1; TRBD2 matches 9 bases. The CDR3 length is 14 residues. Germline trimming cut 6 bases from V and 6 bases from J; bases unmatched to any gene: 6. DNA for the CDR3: TGTGCCAGCAGGGAGCGGGGGGCCATCAATGAGCAGTTCTTC. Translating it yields CASRERGAINEQFF.

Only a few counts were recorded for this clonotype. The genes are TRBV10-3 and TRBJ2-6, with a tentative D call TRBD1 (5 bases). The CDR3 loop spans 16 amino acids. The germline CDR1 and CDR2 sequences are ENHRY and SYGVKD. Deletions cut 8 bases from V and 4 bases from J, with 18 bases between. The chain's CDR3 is CAIGPSGPAGANVLTF. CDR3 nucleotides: TGTGCCATCGGCCCTTCAGGGCCTGCGGGGGCCAACGTCCTGACTTTC.

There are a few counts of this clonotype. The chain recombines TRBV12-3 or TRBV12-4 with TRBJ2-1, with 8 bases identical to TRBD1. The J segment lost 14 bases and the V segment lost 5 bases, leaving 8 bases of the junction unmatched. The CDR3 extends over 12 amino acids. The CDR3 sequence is CASSGRGRDEFF. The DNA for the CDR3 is TGTGCCAGCAGTGGCAGGGGGCGAGATGAGTTCTTC.

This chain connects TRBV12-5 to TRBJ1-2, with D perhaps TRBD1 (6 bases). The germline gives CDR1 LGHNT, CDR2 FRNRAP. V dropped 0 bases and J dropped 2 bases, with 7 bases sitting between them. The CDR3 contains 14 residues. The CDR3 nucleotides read TGTGCTAGTGGTTTGGTAGGACAGAACTATGGCTACACCTTC. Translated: CASGLVGQNYGYTF.

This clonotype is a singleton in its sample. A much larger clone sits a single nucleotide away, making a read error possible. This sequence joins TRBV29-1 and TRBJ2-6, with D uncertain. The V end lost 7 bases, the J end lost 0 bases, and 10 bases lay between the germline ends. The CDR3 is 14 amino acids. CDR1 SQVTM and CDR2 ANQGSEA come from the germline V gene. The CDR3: CSAGPSSGANVLTF. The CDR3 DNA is TGCAGCGCTGGGCCGAGCTCTGGGGCCAACGTCCTGACTTTC.

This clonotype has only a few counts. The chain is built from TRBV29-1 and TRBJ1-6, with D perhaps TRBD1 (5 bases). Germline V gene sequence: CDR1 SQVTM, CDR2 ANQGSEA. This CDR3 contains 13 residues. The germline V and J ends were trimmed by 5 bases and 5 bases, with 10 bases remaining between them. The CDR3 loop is CSVWQGDNSPLHF. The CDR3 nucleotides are TGCAGCGTTTGGCAGGGAGATAATTCACCCCTCCACTTT.

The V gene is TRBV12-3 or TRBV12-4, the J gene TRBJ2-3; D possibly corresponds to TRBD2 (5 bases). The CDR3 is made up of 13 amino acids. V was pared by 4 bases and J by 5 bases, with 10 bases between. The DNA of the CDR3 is TGTGCCAGCAGTTCTTGGGAGAAAGATACGCAGTATTTT. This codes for CASSSWEKDTQYF.

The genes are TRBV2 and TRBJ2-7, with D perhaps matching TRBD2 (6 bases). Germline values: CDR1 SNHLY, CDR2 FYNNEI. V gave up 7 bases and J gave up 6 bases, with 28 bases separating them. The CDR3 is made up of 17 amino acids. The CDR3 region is CASMPSWWRLAQGEQYF. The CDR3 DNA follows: TGTGCCAGCATGCCCTCGTGGTGGAGGCTAGCGCAGGGCGAGCAGTACTTC.

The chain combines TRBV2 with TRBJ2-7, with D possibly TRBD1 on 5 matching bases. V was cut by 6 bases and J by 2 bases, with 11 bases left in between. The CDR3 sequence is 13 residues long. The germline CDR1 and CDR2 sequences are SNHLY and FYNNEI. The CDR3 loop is CASRSTGAYEQYF. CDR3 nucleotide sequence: TGTGCCAGCAGATCCACAGGAGCCTACGAGCAGTACTTC. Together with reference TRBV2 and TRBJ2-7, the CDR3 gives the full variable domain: EPEVTQTPSHQVTQMGQEVILRCVPISNHLYFYWYRQILGQKVEFLVSFYNNEISEKSEIFDDQFSVERPDGSNFTLKIRSTKLEDSAMYFCASRSTGAYEQYFGPGTRLTVT.

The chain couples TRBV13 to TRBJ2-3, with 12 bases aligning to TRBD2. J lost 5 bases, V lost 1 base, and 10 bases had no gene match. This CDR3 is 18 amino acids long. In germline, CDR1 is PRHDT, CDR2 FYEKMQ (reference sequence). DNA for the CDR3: TGTGCCAGCAGCTTAGAGGGACTAGCGGGTCATGGCAGAGATACGCAGTATTTT. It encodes CASSLEGLAGHGRDTQYF.

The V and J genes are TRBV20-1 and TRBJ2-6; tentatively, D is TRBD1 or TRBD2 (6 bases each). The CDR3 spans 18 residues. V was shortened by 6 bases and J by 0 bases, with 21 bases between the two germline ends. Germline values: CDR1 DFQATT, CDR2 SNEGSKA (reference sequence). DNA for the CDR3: TGCAGTGCCGTATCCCCGGTGGGGGGCGGCTCTGGGGCCAACGTCCTGACTTTC. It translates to CSAVSPVGGGSGANVLTF.

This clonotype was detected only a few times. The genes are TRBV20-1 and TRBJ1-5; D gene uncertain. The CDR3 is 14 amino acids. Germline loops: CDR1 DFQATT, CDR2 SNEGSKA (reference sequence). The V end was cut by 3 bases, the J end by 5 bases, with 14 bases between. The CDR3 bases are TGCAGTGCTAGCCCCCTTGGTCACCATCAGCCCCAGCATTTT. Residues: CSASPLGHHQPQHF.

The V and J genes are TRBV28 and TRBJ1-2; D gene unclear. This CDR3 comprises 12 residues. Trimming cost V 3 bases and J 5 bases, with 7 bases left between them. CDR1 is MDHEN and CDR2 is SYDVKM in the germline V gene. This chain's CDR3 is CASSFGPYGYTF. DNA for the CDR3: TGTGCCAGCAGTTTTGGTCCTTATGGCTACACCTTC.

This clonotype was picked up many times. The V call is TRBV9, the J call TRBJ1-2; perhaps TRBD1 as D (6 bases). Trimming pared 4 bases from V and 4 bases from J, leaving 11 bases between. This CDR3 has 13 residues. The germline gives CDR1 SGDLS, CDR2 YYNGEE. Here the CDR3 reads CASSPGEFYGYTF. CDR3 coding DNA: TGTGCCAGCAGCCCAGGGGAGTTCTATGGCTACACCTTC.

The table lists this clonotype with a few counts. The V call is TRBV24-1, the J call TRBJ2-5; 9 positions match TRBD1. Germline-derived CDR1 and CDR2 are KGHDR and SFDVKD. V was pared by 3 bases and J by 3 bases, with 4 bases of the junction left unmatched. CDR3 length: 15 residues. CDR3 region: CATSDPWTGEETQYF. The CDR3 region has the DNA TGTGCCACCAGTGATCCCTGGACAGGGGAAGAGACCCAGTACTTC.

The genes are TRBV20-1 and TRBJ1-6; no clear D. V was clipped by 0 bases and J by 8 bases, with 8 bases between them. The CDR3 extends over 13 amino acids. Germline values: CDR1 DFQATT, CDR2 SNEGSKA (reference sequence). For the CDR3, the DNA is TGCAGTGCTAGAGATTATCGGGATTCACCCCTCCACTTT. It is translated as CSARDYRDSPLHF.